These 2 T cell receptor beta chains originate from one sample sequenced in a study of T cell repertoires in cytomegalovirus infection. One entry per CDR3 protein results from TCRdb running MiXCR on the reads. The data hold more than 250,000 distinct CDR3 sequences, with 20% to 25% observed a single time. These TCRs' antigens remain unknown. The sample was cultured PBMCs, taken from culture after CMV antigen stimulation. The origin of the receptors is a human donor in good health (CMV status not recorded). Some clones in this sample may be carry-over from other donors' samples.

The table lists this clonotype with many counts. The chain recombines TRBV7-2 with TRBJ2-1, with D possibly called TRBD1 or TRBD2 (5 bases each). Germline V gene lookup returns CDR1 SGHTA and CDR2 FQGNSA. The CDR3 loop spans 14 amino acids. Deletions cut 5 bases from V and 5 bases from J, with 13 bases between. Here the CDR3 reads CASSPGTINNEQFF. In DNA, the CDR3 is TGTGCCAGCAGCCCCGGGACCATCAACAATGAGCAGTTCTTC.

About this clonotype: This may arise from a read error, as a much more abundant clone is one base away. The CDR3 nucleotides read TGTGCCAGCAGTCTCAGGGGGGACAATCAGCCCCAGCGTTTT. Translating it yields CASSLRGDNQPQRF. This rearrangement joins TRBV12-3 or TRBV12-4 to TRBJ1-5; 7 nucleotides line up with TRBD1. The length of the CDR3 is 14 residues.